This section outlines one TCR beta chain sequence together with its context. This entry belongs to a study of blood T cell repertoires in COVID-19. Study context: Sample material is recorded as cDNA or gDNA derived from T cells, B-cell-depleted T cells, or PBMCs.

All enrollees were about 18 to 100 years old and from some 24 US areas. Cohort assignment relied on participant-reported clinical history. Original handling: Estimated nucleated cell counts came from reference gene primer amplification. The assay was immunoSEQ multiplex PCR, and TCRdb's table has in-frame clones only and misses some. V, J and clone size were drawn from that table, and D and trimming were deduced from the DNA. This table has around 400,000 clones, 75% to 90% appearing once. The CDR3 has 15 amino acids. V was pared by 7 bases and J by 3 bases, with 16 bases between. CDR1 LNHDA and CDR2 SQIVND come from the germline V gene (reference sequence).

What was sequenced was PBMCs or T cells enriched from blood (not recorded which). This rearrangement joins TRBV19 to TRBJ1-5, with unresolved D. The receptor was isolated from a woman between 50 and 59 years old who had recovered from COVID-19. In nucleotides, the CDR3 is TGTGCCAGTAATCCCGGACTCGTTAACAATCAGCCCCAGCATTTT. Its translation: CASNPGLVNNQPQHF.